The 27 T cell receptor beta chains below were found in one sample sequenced in a study of blood T cell repertoires in COVID-19. Sequencing used immunoSEQ multiplex PCR; TCRdb keeps in-frame clones, though not all of them. The sample has around 31,000 clones, roughly 90% seen once. The specimen sequenced was peripheral blood. The receptors shown here come from a woman aged 40 to 55 with active or convalescent COVID-19.

The chain couples TRBV20-1 to TRBJ2-1; TRBD2 aligns across 7 bases. This CDR3 has 11 amino acids. Per the germline V gene, CDR1 is DFQATT and CDR2 is SNEGSKA (reference sequence). The J segment lost 9 bases and the V segment lost 6 bases, leaving 5 bases of the junction unmatched. CDR3 residues: CSASREGEQFF. The CDR3 bases are TGCAGTGCCTCCAGGGAGGGTGAGCAGTTCTTC.

This chain joins TRBV7-9 and TRBJ2-3; maybe TRBD2 (6 bases). V was clipped by 2 bases and J by 4 bases, with 16 bases between them. The germline V gene has CDR1 SEHNR and CDR2 FQNEAQ (reference sequence). This CDR3 region has 16 residues. CDR3 bases: TGTGCCAGCAGCTTAATACCGAGTCCTAGCGCAGATACGCAGTATTTT. Amino acid sequence: CASSLIPSPSADTQYF.

This rearrangement joins TRBV7-9 to TRBJ2-3; no definite D call. V was cut by 2 bases and J by 6 bases, with 6 bases left in between. Germline V CDR1 and CDR2: SEHNR, FQNEAQ (reference sequence). This CDR3 comprises 12 residues. CDR3: CASSLREDTQYF. CDR3 in DNA: TGTGCCAGCAGCTTAAGAGAGGATACGCAGTATTTT.

The genes are TRBV19 and TRBJ2-7, with D tentatively TRBD1 (5 bases). The CDR3 is 17 residues long. Germline CDR1 LNHDA, CDR2 SQIVND (reference sequence). V was shortened by 2 bases and J by 0 bases, with 17 bases between the two germline ends. For the CDR3, the DNA is TGTGCCAGTAGTATACCCAGACAGAAAAAAAACTCCTACGAGCAGTACTTC. It specifies CASSIPRQKKNSYEQYF.

J is TRBJ2-1 and V is TRBV7-5; the table names TRBD2, a call not compared with the DNA. TRBV7-5 is described as a pseudogene. The CDR3 has 11 residues. CDR3 in amino acids: CARSLLNEQFF. The DNA for the CDR3 is TGTGCCAGAAGCCTCCTTAATGAGCAGTTCTTC.

This clone was counted a single time. The CDR3 bases are TGTGCCAGCAGCCTCTCCGGGGAGACCCAGTACTTC. Encoded protein: CASSLSGETQYF. The chain employs TRBV12-3 or TRBV12-4 and TRBJ2-5; D ambiguous. There are 12 residues in the CDR3. The V and J ends lost 6 bases and 5 bases respectively, with 10 bases between them.

The rearrangement uses TRBV6-2 or TRBV6-3 and TRBJ1-5, with 9 bases matching TRBD1. This CDR3 contains 14 residues. The junction had 8 bases not matched to a gene; V was cut back by 5 bases and J by 9 bases. Per the germline V gene, CDR1 is MNHEY and CDR2 is SVGEGT. CDR3 coding DNA: TGTGCCAGCAGTCCCCGGACAGGGGCTGGGCCCCAGCATTTT. This sequence encodes CASSPRTGAGPQHF.

This clone was observed a single time. V and J are TRBV6-5 and TRBJ1-4; a weak D match, TRBD1 (6 bases). This CDR3 comprises 14 residues. CDR1 and CDR2 (germline): MNHEY, SVGAGI. Trimming stripped 6 bases from V and 2 bases from J, with 10 bases between. The chain's CDR3 is CASRRQETNEKLFF. CDR3 nucleotides: TGTGCCAGCAGGAGACAGGAGACTAATGAAAAACTGTTTTTT.

The rearrangement uses TRBV11-3 and TRBJ2-1; D unresolved. CDR1 is SGHNT and CDR2 is YENEEA in the germline V gene. The CDR3 is 13 residues long. The V and J ends lost 3 bases and 2 bases respectively, with 5 bases between them. For the CDR3, the DNA is TGTGCCAGCAGCTTCGGTGCCTACAATGAGCAGTTCTTC. It translates to CASSFGAYNEQFF.

The chain links TRBV6-5 to TRBJ1-1; 8 positions match TRBD1. CDR3 length: 14 residues. V trimming: 5 bases; J trimming: 0 bases; junction bases outside the gene matches: 2. Germline V lookup: CDR1 MNHEY, CDR2 SVGAGI. The CDR3 loop is CASSRTGMNTEAFF. The CDR3 DNA follows: TGTGCCAGCAGTCGGACAGGGATGAACACTGAAGCTTTCTTT.

The V and J genes are TRBV30 and TRBJ2-7; 13 bases are shared with TRBD2. CDR1 and CDR2 (germline): GTSNPN, SVGIG (reference sequence). V shed 8 bases, J shed 7 bases, and the junction held 8 bases outside the gene matches. This CDR3 spans 13 amino acids. In DNA form, the CDR3 reads TGTGCCCTAAGGACTAGCGGGAGTAGGGAGCAGTACTTC. Encoded protein: CALRTSGSREQYF.

This sequence joins TRBV7-2 and TRBJ2-7, with 9 bases fitting TRBD2. CDR1 and CDR2 from the germline V gene are SGHTA and FQGNSA. CDR3 size: 16 residues. V lost 5 bases, J lost 2 bases, and 10 bases stayed unmatched. This chain's CDR3 is CASSLKAGGPPYEQYF. CDR3 bases: TGTGCCAGCAGCCTCAAAGCGGGGGGCCCCCCCTACGAGCAGTACTTC.

This clone was detected a few times. This chain connects TRBV5-1 to TRBJ1-5; 9 bases are a match to TRBD1. V dropped 1 base and J dropped 3; count of bases not matched to a gene: 2. The CDR3 is made up of 15 amino acids. Germline assignment: CDR1 SGHRS and CDR2 YFSETQ. CDR3 sequence: CASSLNRGPNQPQHF. The CDR3 coding sequence is TGCGCCAGCAGCTTGAACAGGGGGCCCAATCAGCCCCAGCATTTT. Filled out from reference TRBV5-1 and TRBJ1-5, the complete variable domain reads KAGVTQTPRYLIKTRGQQVTLSCSPISGHRSVSWYQQTPGQGLQFLFEYFSETQRNKGNFPGRFSGRQFSNSRSEMNVSTLELGDSALYLCASSLNRGPNQPQHFGDGTRLSIL.

The chain employs TRBV7-3 and TRBJ1-6, with 9 bases fitting TRBD1. CDR3 size: 15 residues. V was clipped by 5 bases and J by 9 bases; unmatched bases: 8. The germline V gene has CDR1 SGHTA and CDR2 FQGTGA. The CDR3 sequence is CASSPGTGLSSPLHF. CDR3 bases: TGTGCCAGCAGCCCGGGGACAGGGCTTAGTTCACCCCTCCACTTT.

The chain employs TRBV28 and TRBJ2-7; maybe TRBD1 (5 bases). The V end was cut by 5 bases, the J end by 4 bases, with 24 bases between. CDR1 is MDHEN, CDR2 SYDVKM, per germline. The CDR3 length is 17 residues. CDR3 DNA: TGTGCCAGCAGTCCCTCCTCTTTCCGGCAGGGAACTTACGAGCAGTACTTC. Translated, it gives CASSPSSFRQGTYEQYF. Full variable domain (rest looked up from reference TRBV28 and TRBJ2-7): DVKVTQSSRYLVKRTGEKVFLECVQDMDHENMFWYRQDPGLGLRLIYFSYDVKMKEKGDIPEGYSVSREKKERFSLILESASTNQTSMYLCASSPSSFRQGTYEQYFGPGTRLTVT.

The chain is built from TRBV24-1 and TRBJ2-6; maybe TRBD1 (5 bases). Trimming cost V 4 bases and J 2 bases, with 14 bases left between them. Per germline, CDR1 KGHDR and CDR2 SFDVKD. CDR3 length equals 17 residues. The CDR3 DNA follows: TGTGCCACCAGTGACCCAACAGGTTCTCCTGGGGCCAACGTCCTGACTTTC. Translated, it gives CATSDPTGSPGANVLTF.

The gene calls are TRBV2 and TRBJ2-1; 10 bases fit TRBD2. The CDR3 extends over 15 amino acids. V lost 4 bases and J lost 5; bases outside the gene matches: 5. The germline V gene encodes CDR1 SNHLY and CDR2 FYNNEI. The CDR3, as DNA: TGTGCCAGCAGTGGCGATCTAGCGGGGGACAATGAGCAGTTCTTC. It yields the protein CASSGDLAGDNEQFF.

V and J are TRBV20-1 and TRBJ1-6; 7 positions match TRBD1. The CDR3 is 15 residues long. Germline CDR1 and CDR2: DFQATT and SNEGSKA (reference sequence). V dropped 3 bases and J dropped 5; count of bases not matched to a gene: 7. In DNA, the CDR3 is TGCAGTGCTAGTAGGGCAGGGGGGAATAATTCACCCCTCCACTTT. Its translation is CSASRAGGNNSPLHF.

CDR3 sequence reads: CASSYGVAGYSGANVLTF. The CDR3 nucleotides read TGTGCCAGCAGTTACGGTGTAGCCGGATACTCTGGGGCCAACGTCCTGACTTTC. V usage is TRBV6-2 or TRBV6-3 and J usage is TRBJ2-6; D uncertain. V was cut by 2 bases and J by 0 bases, with 14 bases left in between. The CDR3 is made up of 18 amino acids. CDR1 is MNHEY and CDR2 is SVGEGT in the germline V gene.

The gene calls are TRBV27 and TRBJ1-2, with no clear D. V was trimmed by 3 bases and J by 4 bases, leaving 9 bases between them. Germline CDR1 MNHEY, CDR2 SMNVEV (reference sequence). The CDR3 runs 13 residues. The CDR3 sequence: CASSFSGGYGYTF. The CDR3 bases are TGTGCCAGCAGTTTCTCCGGCGGCTATGGCTACACCTTC.

The rearrangement links TRBV2 to TRBJ2-7; 7 bases agree with TRBD2. The V and J ends lost 4 bases and 4 bases, in that order; junction bases with no gene match: 7. CDR1 is SNHLY and CDR2 is FYNNEI in the germline V gene. This CDR3 contains 14 residues. The CDR3 bases are TGTGCCAGCAGTGCCCCCGCAGCGGGGTACGAGCAGTACTTC. As protein: CASSAPAAGYEQYF.

In its sample, this clone was seen a few times. This sequence joins TRBV2 and TRBJ1-1; no reliable D call. The CDR3 consists of 13 residues. The V gene lost 6 bases and the J gene lost 1 base, with 9 bases spanning the gap. In germline, CDR1 is SNHLY, CDR2 FYNNEI. In DNA form, the CDR3 reads TGTGCCAGCAGGAGGCACGAGAACACTGAAGCTTTCTTT. It translates to CASRRHENTEAFF. Combining the CDR3 with reference TRBV2 and TRBJ1-1 gives the whole variable domain EPEVTQTPSHQVTQMGQEVILRCVPISNHLYFYWYRQILGQKVEFLVSFYNNEISEKSEIFDDQFSVERPDGSNFTLKIRSTKLEDSAMYFCASRRHENTEAFFGQGTRLTVV.

This clone showed up just once. The rearrangement joins TRBV27 to TRBJ1-3; TRBD1 matches at 8 bases. This CDR3 has 14 amino acids. Trimming cost V 4 bases and J 7 bases; bases outside gene matches: 6. Germline values: CDR1 MNHEY, CDR2 SMNVEV (reference sequence). The CDR3 sequence: CASSSRTGTNTIYF. In nucleotides, the CDR3 is TGTGCCAGCAGTTCACGGACAGGGACGAACACCATATATTTT.

This clone has only a few counts. V is TRBV5-7 and J is TRBJ2-7, with a tentative D call TRBD1 (6 bases). TRBV5-7 is identified as an open reading frame with a role that is uncertain. The ends were cut back, 4 bases at V and 1 base at J, with 27 bases in the middle. The CDR3 runs 19 residues. This CDR3 is CASSHKGVNRRLLSYEQYF. The DNA of the CDR3 is TGTGCCAGCAGCCACAAGGGGGTGAATAGGCGACTCCTTTCCTACGAGCAGTACTTC.

The chain carries TRBV6-4 and TRBJ2-2; TRBD2 aligns across 11 bases. CDR3 size: 15 residues. Germline CDR1 reads MRHNA; CDR2 reads SNTAGT. J was trimmed by 7 bases and V by 0 bases; bases with no gene match: 1. CDR3 region: CASSDSGLAGGELFF. The CDR3 DNA is TGTGCCAGCAGTGACTCCGGACTAGCGGGCGGGGAGCTGTTTTTT.

The chain joins TRBV5-6 to TRBJ2-3; 9 nucleotides agree with TRBD1. Germline CDR1 is SGHDT and CDR2 is YYEEEE. The CDR3 sequence is 15 residues long. V gave up 3 bases and J gave up 5 bases; unmatched junction bases: 7. CDR3 in amino acids: CASSCHLDRGDTQYF. CDR3 coding DNA: TGTGCCAGCAGCTGTCATTTGGACAGGGGAGATACGCAGTATTTT.

The gene calls are TRBV27 and TRBJ1-2, with 8 positions matching TRBD1. V gave up 6 bases and J gave up 6 bases; unmatched junction bases: 18. Germline V gene data show CDR1 as MNHEY and CDR2 as SMNVEV (reference sequence). The length of the CDR3 is 17 residues. The CDR3 DNA follows: TGTGCCAGCAGACAAGTCGACTGGACAGGGAGAGTCAATGGCTACACCTTC. Its translation is CASRQVDWTGRVNGYTF.